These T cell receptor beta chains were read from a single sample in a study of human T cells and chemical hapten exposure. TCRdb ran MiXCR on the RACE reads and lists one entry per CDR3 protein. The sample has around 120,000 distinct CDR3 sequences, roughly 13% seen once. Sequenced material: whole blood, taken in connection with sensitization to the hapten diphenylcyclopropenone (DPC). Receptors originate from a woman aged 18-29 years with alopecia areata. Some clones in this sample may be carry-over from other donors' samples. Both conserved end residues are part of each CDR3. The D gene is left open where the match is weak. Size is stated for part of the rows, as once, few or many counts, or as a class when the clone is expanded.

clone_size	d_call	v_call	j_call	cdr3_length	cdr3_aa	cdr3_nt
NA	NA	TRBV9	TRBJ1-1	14	CASSPGHLDTEAFF	TGTGCCAGCAGCCCGGGACACTTGGACACTGAAGCTTTCTTT
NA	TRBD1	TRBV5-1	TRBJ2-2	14	CASSLGQGTGELFF	TGCGCCAGCAGCTTGGGACAGGGGACCGGGGAGCTGTTTTTT
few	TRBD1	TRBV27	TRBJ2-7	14	CASAGGQRTYEQYF	TGTGCCAGCGCAGGGGGCCAGAGGACCTACGAGCAGTACTTC
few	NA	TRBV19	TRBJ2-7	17	CASTRASSGAGAYEQYF	TGTGCCAGTACTCGAGCGTCGTCTGGGGCAGGGGCCTACGAGCAGTACTTC
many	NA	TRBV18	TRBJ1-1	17	CASSPPGVTGRNTEAFF	TGTGCCAGCTCACCACCGGGGGTCACAGGGAGGAACACTGAAGCTTTCTTT
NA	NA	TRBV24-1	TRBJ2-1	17	CATSDSPSTGWGDEQFF	TGTGCCACCAGTGATTCTCCTTCGACAGGTTGGGGCGATGAGCAGTTCTTC
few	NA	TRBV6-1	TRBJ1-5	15	CASSDYRVGNQPQHF	TGTGCCAGCAGTGATTACAGGGTTGGCAATCAGCCCCAGCATTTT
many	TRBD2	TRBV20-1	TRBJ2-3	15	CSASDVSGGADTQYF	TGCAGTGCTAGCGATGTTAGCGGGGGGGCAGATACGCAGTATTTT
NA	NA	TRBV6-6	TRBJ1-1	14	CASSYFGRDTEAFF	TGTGCCAGCAGTTACTTTGGACGGGACACTGAAGCTTTCTTT
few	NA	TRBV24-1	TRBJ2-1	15	CATSEGRTKGDEQFF	TGTGCCACCAGTGAGGGACGGACAAAGGGCGATGAGCAGTTCTTC
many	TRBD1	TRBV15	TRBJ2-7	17	CATSRLQGQGNSYEQYF	TGTGCCACCAGCAGATTACAAGGACAGGGCAACTCCTACGAGCAGTACTTC
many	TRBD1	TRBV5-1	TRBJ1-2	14	CASSSGQGDYGYTF	TGCGCCAGCAGCTCGGGACAGGGGGACTATGGCTACACCTTC
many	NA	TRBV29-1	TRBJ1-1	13	CSVYSRVNTEAFF	TGCAGCGTCTATTCCAGAGTGAACACTGAAGCTTTCTTT
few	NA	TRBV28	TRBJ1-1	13	CASSSRTESEAFF	TGTGCCAGCAGCTCCCGGACAGAAAGTGAAGCTTTCTTT
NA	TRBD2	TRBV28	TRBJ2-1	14	CASRLTGTSNEQFF	TGTGCCAGCAGACTTACTGGGACTAGCAATGAGCAGTTCTTC
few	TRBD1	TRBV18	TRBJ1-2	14	CASSPLQGAKGYTF	TGTGCCAGCTCACCACTCCAGGGGGCGAAGGGCTACACCTTC
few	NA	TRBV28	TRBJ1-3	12	CASRRAGNTIYF	TGTGCCAGCCGCCGAGCCGGAAACACCATATATTTT
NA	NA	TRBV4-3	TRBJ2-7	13	CASSQTVVYEQYF	TGCGCCAGCAGCCAGACGGTAGTCTACGAGCAGTACTTC
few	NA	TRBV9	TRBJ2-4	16	CASSPHLGAAKNIQYF	TGTGCCAGCAGCCCCCATTTGGGGGCAGCCAAAAACATTCAGTACTTC
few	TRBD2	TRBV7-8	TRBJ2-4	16	CASRPSEREAKNIQYF	TGTGCCAGCAGGCCGAGTGAGCGGGAAGCCAAAAACATTCAGTACTTC
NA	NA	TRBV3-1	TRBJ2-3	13	CASSQPRSISQYF	TGTGCCAGCAGCCAACCTAGGAGCATATCACAGTATTTT
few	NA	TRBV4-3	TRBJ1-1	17	CASSQGFQDRGNTEAFF	TGCGCCAGCAGCCAAGGCTTTCAGGACCGTGGGAACACTGAAGCTTTCTTT
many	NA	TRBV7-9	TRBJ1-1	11	CASSQATEAFF	TGTGCCAGCAGTCAAGCCACTGAAGCTTTCTTT
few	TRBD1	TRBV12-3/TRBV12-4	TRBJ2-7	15	CASSSAGTGSYEQYF	TGTGCCAGCAGTTCAGCCGGGACAGGGTCCTACGAGCAGTACTTC
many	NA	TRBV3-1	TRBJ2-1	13	CASSQVENNEQFF	TGTGCCAGCAGCCAAGTGGAGAACAATGAGCAGTTCTTC
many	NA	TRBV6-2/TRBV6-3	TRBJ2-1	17	CASSYRMGELTYNEQFF	TGTGCCAGCAGTTACCGGATGGGGGAACTGACTTACAATGAGCAGTTCTTC
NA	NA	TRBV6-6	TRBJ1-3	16	CASSYSGQRSGNTIYF	TGTGCCAGCAGTTACTCGGGGCAGCGCTCTGGAAACACCATATATTTT
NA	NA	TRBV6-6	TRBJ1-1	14	CASSSPGPNTEAFF	TGTGCCAGCAGTTCCCCGGGACCCAACACTGAAGCTTTCTTT
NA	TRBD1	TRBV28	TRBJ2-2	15	CASSTGTVNTGELFF	TGTGCCAGCAGCACCGGGACAGTAAACACCGGGGAGCTGTTTTTT
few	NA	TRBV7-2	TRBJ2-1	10	CASSWNEQFF	TGTGCCAGCAGCTGGAATGAGCAGTTCTTC
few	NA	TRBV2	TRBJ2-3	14	CASSGQTYTDTQYF	TGTGCCAGCAGCGGACAGACGTACACAGATACGCAGTATTTT
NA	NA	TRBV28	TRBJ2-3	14	CASIQGGYTDTQYF	TGTGCCAGCATCCAGGGGGGATACACAGATACGCAGTATTTT
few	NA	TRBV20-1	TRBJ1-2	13	CSAAPSANYGYTF	TGCAGTGCTGCGCCCTCCGCTAACTATGGCTACACCTTC
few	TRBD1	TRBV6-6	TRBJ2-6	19	CASWTGGSATLSGANVLTF	TGTGCCAGCTGGACAGGGGGCTCCGCTACCCTCTCTGGGGCCAACGTCCTGACTTTC
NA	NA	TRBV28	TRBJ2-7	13	CASTGTAIYEQYF	TGTGCCAGTACCGGGACCGCGATCTACGAGCAGTACTTC
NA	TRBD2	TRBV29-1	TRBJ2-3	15	CSVADLLAGGPTQYF	TGCAGCGTTGCAGACCTATTAGCGGGGGGGCCAACGCAGTATTTT
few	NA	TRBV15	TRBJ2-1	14	CATSITRDGNEQFF	TGTGCCACCAGCATTACTAGGGACGGGAATGAGCAGTTCTTC
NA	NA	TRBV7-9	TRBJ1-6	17	CASSAPPGSSYNSPLHF	TGTGCCAGCAGCGCCCCGCCGGGGAGCTCCTATAATTCACCCCTCCACTTT
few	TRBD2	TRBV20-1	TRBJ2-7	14	CSASASGVSYEQYF	TGCAGTGCTTCCGCTAGCGGGGTGTCCTACGAGCAGTACTTC
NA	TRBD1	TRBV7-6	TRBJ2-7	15	CASSPVGTAAYEQYF	TGTGCCAGCAGCCCGGTCGGGACAGCCGCCTACGAGCAGTACTTC
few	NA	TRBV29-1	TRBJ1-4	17	CSVEDPLDIRGSEKLFF	TGCAGCGTTGAAGATCCTTTGGATATTCGGGGAAGCGAAAAACTGTTTTTT
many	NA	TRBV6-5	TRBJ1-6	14	CASSPKQVQRALHF	TGTGCCAGCAGTCCCAAACAGGTCCAGAGGGCCCTCCACTTT
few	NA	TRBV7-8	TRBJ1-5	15	CASSSSGLINQPQHF	TGTGCCAGCAGCTCTTCGGGACTTATTAATCAGCCCCAGCATTTT
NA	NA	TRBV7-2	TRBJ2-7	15	CASSPGPLVSYEQYF	TGTGCCAGCAGCCCTGGACCGCTAGTATCCTACGAGCAGTACTTC
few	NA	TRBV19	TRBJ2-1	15	CASSILGRGSNEQFF	TGTGCCAGTAGTATCTTGGGACGGGGGTCGAATGAGCAGTTCTTC
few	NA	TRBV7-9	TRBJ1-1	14	CASSPMGGGTEAFF	TGTGCCAGCAGCCCGATGGGGGGAGGCACTGAAGCTTTCTTT
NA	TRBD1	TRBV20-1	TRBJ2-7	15	CSARRDRGWGPVQYF	TGCAGTGCGAGAAGGGACAGGGGTTGGGGTCCCGTGCAGTACTTC
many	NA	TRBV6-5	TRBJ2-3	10	CASRGDTQYF	TGTGCCAGCAGAGGAGATACGCAGTATTTT
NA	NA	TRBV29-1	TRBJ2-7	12	CSVGTGSYEQYF	TGCAGCGTCGGGACGGGCTCCTACGAGCAGTACTTC
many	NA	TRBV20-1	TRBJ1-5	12	CSARTLDQPQHF	TGCAGTGCCAGGACCCTTGATCAGCCCCAGCATTTT
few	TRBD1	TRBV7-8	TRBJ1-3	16	CASSRLTGRTGNTIYF	TGTGCCAGCAGCAGACTGACAGGGCGGACTGGAAACACCATATATTTT